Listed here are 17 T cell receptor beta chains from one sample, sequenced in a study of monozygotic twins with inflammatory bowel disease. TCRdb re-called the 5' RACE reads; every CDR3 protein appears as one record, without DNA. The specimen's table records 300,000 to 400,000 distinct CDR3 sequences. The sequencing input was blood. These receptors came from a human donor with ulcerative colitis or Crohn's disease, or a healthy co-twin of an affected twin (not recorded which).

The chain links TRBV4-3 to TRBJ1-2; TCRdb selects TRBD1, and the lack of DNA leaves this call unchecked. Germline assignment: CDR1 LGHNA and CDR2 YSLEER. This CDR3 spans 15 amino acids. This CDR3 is CASSQGTGPLYGYTF.

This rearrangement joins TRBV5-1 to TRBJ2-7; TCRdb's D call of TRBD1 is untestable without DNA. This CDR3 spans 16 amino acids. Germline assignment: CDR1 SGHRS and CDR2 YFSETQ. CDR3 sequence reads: CASSLGQTQNLYEQYF.

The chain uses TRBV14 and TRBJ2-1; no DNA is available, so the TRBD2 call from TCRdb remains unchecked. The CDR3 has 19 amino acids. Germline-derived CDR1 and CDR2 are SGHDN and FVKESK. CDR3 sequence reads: CASSPLTSGRKGSYNEQFF.

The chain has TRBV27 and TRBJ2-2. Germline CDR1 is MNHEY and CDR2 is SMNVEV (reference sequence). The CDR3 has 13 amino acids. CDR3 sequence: CASSTVNTGELFF.

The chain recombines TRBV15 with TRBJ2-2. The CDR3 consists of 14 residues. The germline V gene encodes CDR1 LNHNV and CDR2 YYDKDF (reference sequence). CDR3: CATSREVRPEELFF.

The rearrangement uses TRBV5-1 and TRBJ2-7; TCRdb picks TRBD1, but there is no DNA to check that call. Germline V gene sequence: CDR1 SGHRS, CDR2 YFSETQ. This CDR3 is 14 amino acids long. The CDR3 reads CASSSGQLDYEQYF.

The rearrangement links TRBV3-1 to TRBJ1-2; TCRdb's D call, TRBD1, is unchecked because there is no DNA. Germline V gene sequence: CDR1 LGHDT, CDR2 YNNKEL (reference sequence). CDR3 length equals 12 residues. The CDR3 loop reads CASSSPRGSYTF.

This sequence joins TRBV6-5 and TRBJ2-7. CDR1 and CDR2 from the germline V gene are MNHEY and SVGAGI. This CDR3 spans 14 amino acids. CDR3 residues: CASSYSTRSYEQYF.

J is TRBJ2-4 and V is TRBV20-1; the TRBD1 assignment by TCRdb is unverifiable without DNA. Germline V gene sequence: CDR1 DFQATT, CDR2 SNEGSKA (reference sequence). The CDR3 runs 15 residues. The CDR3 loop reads CSARGATPGINIQYF.

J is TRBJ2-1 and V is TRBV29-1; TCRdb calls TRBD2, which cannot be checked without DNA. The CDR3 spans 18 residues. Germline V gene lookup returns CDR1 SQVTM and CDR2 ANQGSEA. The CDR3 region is CSVPHRVSSGRDHNEQFF.

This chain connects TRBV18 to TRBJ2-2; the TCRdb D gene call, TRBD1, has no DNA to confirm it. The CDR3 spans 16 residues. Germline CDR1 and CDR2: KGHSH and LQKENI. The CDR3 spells CASSPTQGARTGELFF. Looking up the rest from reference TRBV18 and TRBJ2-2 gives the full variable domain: NAGVMQNPRHLVRRRGQEARLRCSPMKGHSHVYWYRQLPEEGLKFMVYLQKENIIDESGMPKERFSAEFPKEGPSILRIQQVVRGDSAAYFCASSPTQGARTGELFFGEGSRLTVL.

The chain's CDR3 is CASSLAGPKKGQPQHF. This sequence joins TRBV5-6 and TRBJ1-5. The CDR3 extends over 16 amino acids. CDR1 and CDR2 from the germline V gene are SGHDT and YYEEEE. Supplemented by reference TRBV5-6 and TRBJ1-5, the full variable domain reads DAGVTQSPTHLIKTRGQQVTLRCSPKSGHDTVSWYQQALGQGPQFIFQYYEEEERQRGNFPDRFSGHQFPNYSSELNVNALLLGDSALYLCASSLAGPKKGQPQHFGDGTRLSIL.

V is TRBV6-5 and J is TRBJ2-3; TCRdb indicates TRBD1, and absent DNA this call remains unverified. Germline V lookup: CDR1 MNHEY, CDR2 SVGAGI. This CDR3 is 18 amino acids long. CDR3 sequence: CASTLEGGGGTYTDTQYF.

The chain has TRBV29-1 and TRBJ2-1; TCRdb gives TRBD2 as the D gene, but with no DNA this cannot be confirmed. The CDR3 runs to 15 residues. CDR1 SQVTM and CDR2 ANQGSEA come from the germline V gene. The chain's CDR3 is CSVEAGAFTNNEQFF.

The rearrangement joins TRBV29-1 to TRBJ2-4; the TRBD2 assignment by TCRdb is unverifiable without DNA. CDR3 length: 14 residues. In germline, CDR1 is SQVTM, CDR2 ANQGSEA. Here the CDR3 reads CSVVGGTSGNIQYF.

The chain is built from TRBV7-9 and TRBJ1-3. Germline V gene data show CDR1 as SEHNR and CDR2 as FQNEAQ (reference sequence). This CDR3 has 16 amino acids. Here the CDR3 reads CASSFHAELTGNTIYF.

The CDR3 sequence: CASSLAWGRSVEKLFF. This chain uses TRBV5-1 with TRBJ1-4; TCRdb names TRBD1, which stays unverified in the absence of DNA. The CDR3 contains 16 residues. The germline CDR1 and CDR2 sequences are SGHRS and YFSETQ. Looking up the rest from reference TRBV5-1 and TRBJ1-4 gives the full variable domain: KAGVTQTPRYLIKTRGQQVTLSCSPISGHRSVSWYQQTPGQGLQFLFEYFSETQRNKGNFPGRFSGRQFSNSRSEMNVSTLELGDSALYLCASSLAWGRSVEKLFFGSGTQLSVL.